This is a list of T cell receptor beta chains from one sample in a study of blood T cells in healthy people across ages. TCRdb reprocessed the 5' RACE reads via MiXCR and lists one record per CDR3 protein. The sample includes some 780,000 distinct CDR3 sequences, roughly 56% of them seen just once. The source material was blood. The receptors shown here come from a middle-aged man in good health. The CDR3 runs from the conserved cysteine through the conserved F or W. Fields, in order: clone size, J gene, V gene, D gene, CDR3 DNA, CDR3 protein. A D gene is named only where the DNA matches it firmly. The listing skips clone size in some rows; elsewhere it reads once, few, many or a size class.

.	TRBJ1-2	TRBV4-1	.	TGCGCCAGCAGCCAAGGCGTCCAGGACATCTACTATGGCTACACCTTC	CASSQGVQDIYYGYTF
.	TRBJ2-2	TRBV7-9	.	TGTGCCAGCAGCCTCTACGGAGGCAGGGCCACCGGGGAGCTGTTTTTT	CASSLYGGRATGELFF
once	TRBJ1-2	TRBV3-1	.	TGTGCCAGCAGCCAACCACAGACCTATGGCTACACCTTC	CASSQPQTYGYTF
.	TRBJ1-5	TRBV20-1	TRBD1	TGCAGTGCTAGAGTAGGGACAGGGGGTTGGAGCAATCAGCCCCAGCATTTT	CSARVGTGGWSNQPQHF
.	TRBJ2-6	TRBV7-2	TRBD1	TGTGCCAGCAGGCTACCCCTCCAGGGGGCCGGGGCCAACGTCCTGACTTTC	CASRLPLQGAGANVLTF
few	TRBJ2-7	TRBV7-9	TRBD1	TGTGCCAGCAGCGAGAGACAGGGGACCTACGAGCAGTACTTC	CASSERQGTYEQYF
few	TRBJ2-3	TRBV28	.	TGTGCCAGCAGTTTACTGGGGCGCACAGATACGCAGTATTTT	CASSLLGRTDTQYF
once	TRBJ2-3	TRBV12-5	.	TGTGCTAGTGGTTTATCATCGGCTTACACAGATACGCAGTATTTT	CASGLSSAYTDTQYF
.	TRBJ2-7	TRBV27	TRBD1	TGTGCCAGCAGAATAACAGGGGGCCCCTCGGGAGAGCAGTACTTC	CASRITGGPSGEQYF
.	TRBJ2-7	TRBV29-1	TRBD2	TGCAGCTTCGGAGCGGGAGCTTTTGACGAGCAGTACTTC	CSFGAGAFDEQYF
few	TRBJ2-7	TRBV10-3	TRBD2	TGTGCCATCAGTGGTGGGAGGGCGGACGAGCAGTACTTC	CAISGGRADEQYF
.	TRBJ2-5	TRBV6-4	TRBD1	TGTGCCAGCAGTGCCACAGGGGAAGAGGCCCAGTACTTC	CASSATGEEAQYF
.	TRBJ2-5	TRBV15	TRBD1	TGTGCCACCAGCAACTCGGGACAGGGATACTCAGAGACCCAGTACTTC	CATSNSGQGYSETQYF
.	TRBJ2-1	TRBV3-1	TRBD2	TGTGTCACCCTAAGCGGGAATCAGCAGTTCTTC	CVTLSGNQQFF
.	TRBJ2-1	TRBV3-1	TRBD2	TGTGCCAGCAGCCCAGAAACTAGCGGGGGGTGGCAGGTCAATGAGCAGTTCTTC	CASSPETSGGWQVNEQFF
.	TRBJ2-7	TRBV12-3/TRBV12-4	.	TGTGCCAGCAGTGTCCCGGGGCTAGCGATTCCCTTGGGCGAGCAGTACTTC	CASSVPGLAIPLGEQYF
.	TRBJ2-1	TRBV21-1	.	TGTGCCATCGCGGACCCCCAGTTCTTC	CAIADPQFF
.	TRBJ1-6	TRBV12-3/TRBV12-4	.	TGTGCCAGCAGTTTCAAACAGAATAATTCACCCCTCCACTTT	CASSFKQNNSPLHF
few	TRBJ2-7	TRBV4-3	.	TGCGCCAGCAGCCAAGTTCCAGGGGAGTACGAGCAGTACTTC	CASSQVPGEYEQYF
.	TRBJ2-5	TRBV10-3	.	TGTGCCATCAGGGGGGTAGGGGCCCAAGAGACCCAGTACTTC	CAIRGVGAQETQYF
.	TRBJ2-7	TRBV11-1	TRBD1	TGTGCCAGCAGCTTAGGGGGACAGGGAGACACCTACGAGCAGTACTTC	CASSLGGQGDTYEQYF
.	TRBJ2-1	TRBV28	TRBD2	TGTGCCAGCAGTTTAGCGCTAGCGGGAGGGCCGCCTGAGCAGTTCTTC	CASSLALAGGPPEQFF
.	TRBJ1-6	TRBV6-1	.	TGTGCCAGCAGCGAGCCAGCAGGGGTAAATTCACCCCTCCACTTT	CASSEPAGVNSPLHF
.	TRBJ2-3	TRBV6-6	TRBD2	TGTGCCAGCAGTTATGCGGGGGGGACAGATACGCAGTATTTT	CASSYAGGTDTQYF
few	TRBJ2-1	TRBV12-3/TRBV12-4	TRBD2	TGTGCCAGCAGTTTATCCGGGGGGATGTACAATGAGCAGTTCTTC	CASSLSGGMYNEQFF
few	TRBJ1-6	TRBV27	TRBD1	TGTGCCAGCAGTTTAAAGCCACAGGGGCAATATTCACCCCTCCACTTT	CASSLKPQGQYSPLHF
.	TRBJ2-7	TRBV24-1	TRBD1	TGTGCCACCAGTGATTTGAGGGGGCCCCCCTACGAGCAGTACTTC	CATSDLRGPPYEQYF
.	TRBJ2-6	TRBV7-2	.	TGTGCCAGCAACCCCCCGATCGTTTCTGGGGCCAACGTCCTGACTTTC	CASNPPIVSGANVLTF
few	TRBJ1-1	TRBV6-2/TRBV6-3	.	TGTGCCAGCAGTTACCTGGGCAGCCGAGTGAACACTGAAGCTTTCTTT	CASSYLGSRVNTEAFF
.	TRBJ2-5	TRBV4-3	TRBD2	TGCGCCAGTAGCCAAGTAGCTAGCGGTCAAGAGACCCAGTACTTC	CASSQVASGQETQYF
.	TRBJ2-7	TRBV27	TRBD2	TGTGCCAGCAGTTTACAAGGCGGGAGCTCCTACGAGCAGTACTTC	CASSLQGGSSYEQYF
few	TRBJ1-4	TRBV20-1	.	TGCAGTGCTGCCAATAGAGCAACTAATGAAAAACTGTTTTTT	CSAANRATNEKLFF
once	TRBJ1-4	TRBV28	TRBD1	TGTGCCAGCAGTTTACATGGGACAGGGAGGGAAAAACTGTTTTTT	CASSLHGTGREKLFF
.	TRBJ2-1	TRBV7-9	.	TGTGCCAGCAGCCCCAGGGGGGGGTCGAACTACTCCTACAATGAGCAGTTCTTC	CASSPRGGSNYSYNEQFF
.	TRBJ2-7	TRBV13	TRBD2	TGTGCCAGCAGCTCCCTTCTCCTAGCGGGAGACGAGCAGTACTTC	CASSSLLLAGDEQYF
.	TRBJ2-5	TRBV2	.	TGTGCCAGCAGTGAAGAGGTTAGAGAGACCCAGTACTTC	CASSEEVRETQYF
many	TRBJ1-2	TRBV29-1	TRBD1	TGCAGCGGGACGACAGGGAACAATGGCTACACCTTC	CSGTTGNNGYTF
many	TRBJ2-7	TRBV6-5	.	TGTGCCAGCAGTTACGACGGTTGGGCGGCATCCTACGAGCAGTACTTC	CASSYDGWAASYEQYF
.	TRBJ2-6	TRBV5-8	.	TGTGCCAGCAGCTTGGATGTTTTAGCTGGGGCCAACGTCCTGACTTTC	CASSLDVLAGANVLTF
.	TRBJ2-1	TRBV27	.	TGTGCCAGCAGCCTAGTTCCCCCGGCCTACAATGAGCAGTTCTTC	CASSLVPPAYNEQFF
.	TRBJ2-3	TRBV14	TRBD2	TGTGCCAGCAGCCAGGTACTAAGCGGGAGCTTACGAACAGATACGCAGTATTTT	CASSQVLSGSLRTDTQYF
.	TRBJ1-5	TRBV9	TRBD1	TGTGCCAGCAGCGTAGGGGGACAGGGCGATCAGCCCCAGCATTTT	CASSVGGQGDQPQHF
.	TRBJ2-1	TRBV7-8	.	TGTGCCAGCAGCCCGCCGGGGCCAATGTACAATGAGCAGTTCTTC	CASSPPGPMYNEQFF
.	TRBJ2-1	TRBV4-3	.	TGCGCCAGCAGCCAAGCCGCGTGGGAGTCCTACAATGAGCAGTTCTTC	CASSQAAWESYNEQFF
.	TRBJ2-1	TRBV7-2	.	TGTGCCAGCAGCCCGTCGAGCGGTTACAATGAGCAGTTCTTC	CASSPSSGYNEQFF
.	TRBJ2-5	TRBV7-3	TRBD1	TGTGCCAGCAGCCCCAATACCGGACAGGGGCGAGGGGAGCAGTACTTC	CASSPNTGQGRGEQYF
few	TRBJ2-7	TRBV4-1	TRBD1	TGCGCCAGCAGCCAAGTAGGGGCGACAGGGGAAAGATCCTACGAGCAGTACTTC	CASSQVGATGERSYEQYF
few	TRBJ1-2	TRBV12-3/TRBV12-4	.	TGTGCCAGCAGCCAATACAGAGGGGGGAGCTATGGCTACACCTTC	CASSQYRGGSYGYTF
once	TRBJ2-5	TRBV27	.	TGTGCCAGCAGTTTATCCTGGAATGGCAAGCGGTACTTC	CASSLSWNGKRYF
.	TRBJ2-6	TRBV28	.	TGTGCCAGCAGTTTACCCGGGTCTGGGGCCAACGCCCTGACTTTC	CASSLPGSGANALTF
once	TRBJ1-2	TRBV2	.	TGTGCCAGCAGTGAAGCAGGCGAGGTGGGCTACACCTTC	CASSEAGEVGYTF
.	TRBJ2-3	TRBV2	TRBD2	TGTGCCAGCCCATCAGGGCGGGGGGGCCCGGCAAGCACAGATACGCAGTATTTT	CASPSGRGGPASTDTQYF
.	TRBJ2-1	TRBV20-1	TRBD1	TGCAGTGCTAGTCCCGGACAGGGTTTCTATGAGCAGTTCTTC	CSASPGQGFYEQFF